These T cell receptor beta chains were read from a single sample in a study of T cell responses to AZD1222 COVID-19 vaccine. The repertoire was sequenced with immunoSEQ multiplex PCR; TCRdb's copy has only in-frame clones and lacks some. Of 75,000 to 100,000 clones in the sample, 85% to 90% were seen once. The source was peripheral blood, collected on day 0 of AZD1222 vaccination. Receptors originate from an adult in good health. Both conserved end residues are part of each CDR3. Not every row has a clone size; where given, it reads once, few, many or a size class.

abundance: NA
v_gene: TRBV29-1
len: 10
CDR3aa: CSVEVAGNNF

abundance: NA
v_gene: TRBV24-1
len: 11
CDR3aa: CEGSSNNEQFF

abundance: once
v_gene: TRBV5-1
len: 16
CDR3aa: CASSSGTVPPNYGYTF

abundance: NA
v_gene: TRBV6-5
len: 14
CDR3aa: CASSSSLQGYEQYF

abundance: NA
v_gene: TRBV5-4
len: 14
CDR3aa: CASSYTGTGPEQYF

abundance: NA
v_gene: TRBV18
len: 13
CDR3aa: CASSPLVGYEQYF

abundance: NA
v_gene: TRBV5-1
len: 16
CDR3aa: CASSSGQLLAKNIQYF

abundance: NA
v_gene: TRBV28
len: 11
CDR3aa: CASTAGVGYTF

abundance: NA
v_gene: TRBV5-1
len: 13
CDR3aa: CASSSDGGNTIYF

abundance: NA
v_gene: TRBV14
len: 15
CDR3aa: CASSPSTSGANEQFF

abundance: NA
v_gene: TRBV12-3/TRBV12-4
len: 11
CDR3aa: CASSLHDEAFF

abundance: NA
v_gene: TRBV5-1
len: 13
CDR3aa: CASSLSTTGELFF

abundance: NA
v_gene: TRBV7-9
len: 12
CDR3aa: CASSLPYTEAFF

abundance: once
v_gene: TRBV5-1
len: 13
CDR3aa: CASSPLPNEKLFF

abundance: NA
v_gene: TRBV3-1/TRBV3-2
len: 14
CDR3aa: CASSQRTGGETQYF

abundance: NA
v_gene: TRBV7-2
len: 16
CDR3aa: CASSSRLQGPDSPLHF

abundance: NA
v_gene: TRBV4-1
len: 14
CDR3aa: CASSHSGDGSEQYF

abundance: NA
v_gene: TRBV19
len: 16
CDR3aa: CASSIFGTVPNSPLHF

abundance: few
v_gene: TRBV5-4
len: 15
CDR3aa: CASSLVFEGRTEAFF

abundance: NA
v_gene: TRBV4-3
len: 15
CDR3aa: CASSLFSSNTGELFF

abundance: once
v_gene: TRBV12-3/TRBV12-4
len: 13
CDR3aa: CASSLGRGYGYTF

abundance: NA
v_gene: TRBV28
len: 13
CDR3aa: CASHRQGATEAFF

abundance: NA
v_gene: TRBV5-5
len: 14
CDR3aa: CASNRLTGPGKLFF

abundance: NA
v_gene: TRBV7-6
len: 16
CDR3aa: CASSLIDRANNSPLHF

abundance: NA
v_gene: TRBV13
len: 16
CDR3aa: CASSLGRGWDSYEQYF

abundance: NA
v_gene: TRBV25-1
len: 17
CDR3aa: CASSEFWDTNSNYGYTF

abundance: NA
v_gene: TRBV19
len: 13
CDR3aa: CASSEGQGNGYTF

abundance: NA
v_gene: TRBV6-2/TRBV6-3
len: 14
CDR3aa: CASSPAGTITEAFF